The 20 T cell receptor beta chains reported below all come from one sample, sequenced in a study of T cells after posttransplantation cyclophosphamide listed by TCRdb under 2016. The library came from the immunoSEQ multiplex PCR assay. The source is immuneACCESS, and TCRdb retained only in-frame sequences with V and J called. Part of the clones is not carried over; for the studies checked, unresolved V genes explain less than half of this, and the remainder is unexplained. The data for this sample show some 46,000 clones, each detected more than once. The leading ten clones occupy roughly 2% of the sample. The source material was PBMCs. The receptors come from a man between 40 and 49 years old in good health, CMV-negative, and a related stem cell transplant donor.

V usage is TRBV7-9 and J usage is TRBJ1-1; D unresolved. This CDR3 contains 18 residues. Trimming shortened V by 1 base and J by 5 bases, and 23 bases separated the two germline ends. Germline assignment: CDR1 SEHNR and CDR2 FQNEAQ (reference sequence). CDR3 sequence reads: CASSLVPTVGGRRTEAFF. CDR3 nucleotides: TGTGCCAGCAGCTTAGTCCCCACAGTTGGAGGGCGCCGAACTGAAGCTTTCTTT.

This clone was seen repeatedly, ten times or more. The V and J genes are TRBV6-5 and TRBJ2-3; no clear D. Per the germline V gene, CDR1 is MNHEY and CDR2 is SVGAGI. With 8 bases removed from V and 2 bases from J, the gap between germline ends came to 14 bases. The CDR3 contains 14 residues. CDR3 nucleotide sequence: TGTGCCAGCGGTCTCGGCGGAGCCACAGATACGCAGTATTTT. Its protein is CASGLGGATDTQYF.

This clone was recorded many times. The DNA for the CDR3 is TGCGCCAGCAGTGAGTGTGGCTCCCGTTCCGGGGAGCTGTTTTTT. This sequence encodes CASSECGSRSGELFF. V is TRBV10-1 and J is TRBJ2-2; D gene unclear. This CDR3 comprises 15 residues. Germline V gene lookup returns CDR1 WNHNN and CDR2 SYGVQD (reference sequence). V was clipped by 1 base and J by 6 bases, with 12 bases between them.

This clone was seen a few times. The J gene is TRBJ2-1, the V gene TRBV5-4; 7 positions agree with TRBD2. The germline CDR1 and CDR2 sequences are SGHNT and YYREEE (reference sequence). The CDR3 totals 15 residues. J was trimmed by 9 bases and V by 3 bases; bases with no gene match: 12. CDR3: CASSSGGSRLGEQFF. The CDR3 DNA is TGTGCCAGCAGCTCGGGAGGCTCCCGCTTGGGTGAGCAGTTCTTC.

This clone was recorded many times. V gene TRBV6-6 combines with J gene TRBJ2-7; D possibly corresponds to TRBD2 (6 bases). This CDR3 is built from 13 residues. Trimming took off 7 bases at V and 2 bases at J, with 12 bases between the two ends. Per the germline V gene, CDR1 is MNHNY and CDR2 is SVGAGI (reference sequence). CDR3 in amino acids: CASMAGLAYEQYF. In DNA, the CDR3 is TGTGCCAGCATGGCGGGACTCGCCTACGAGCAGTACTTC.

This clone was counted many times. The chain carries TRBV5-6 and TRBJ1-6, with a possible D match to TRBD1 (5 bases). CDR3 length equals 14 residues. V shed 4 bases and J shed 7 bases, with 12 bases lying between them. The germline V gene has CDR1 SGHDT and CDR2 YYEEEE. The CDR3 sequence: CASSPPGNNSPLHF. DNA for the CDR3: TGTGCCAGCAGCCCCCCAGGGAACAATTCACCCCTCCACTTT.

This clone was counted at least ten times. The chain carries TRBV18 and TRBJ1-4; D not certain. The germline CDR1 and CDR2 sequences are KGHSH and LQKENI. V lost 2 bases and J lost 0, with 10 bases in between. The CDR3 is 16 amino acids. CDR3 sequence (DNA): TGTGCCAGCTCACCAAACTCCCTTGCAACTAATGAAAAACTGTTTTTT. This codes for CASSPNSLATNEKLFF.

This clone came up many times. V and J are TRBV7-8 and TRBJ1-3; a weak D match, TRBD1 (6 bases). The germline V gene encodes CDR1 SGHVS and CDR2 FQNEAQ. The CDR3 has 16 residues. Trimming took off 1 base at V and 0 bases at J, with 10 bases between the two ends. This CDR3 reads CASSLVGGSSGNTIYF. The DNA for the CDR3 is TGTGCCAGCAGCTTAGTTGGGGGCAGCTCTGGAAACACCATATATTTT.

In this sample, this clone turned up many times. The V and J genes are TRBV5-1 and TRBJ2-7, with TRBD1 matching over 8 bases. Germline CDR1 SGHRS, CDR2 YFSETQ. CDR3 length: 14 amino acids. V lost 3 bases, J lost 4 bases, and 6 bases stayed unmatched. The CDR3 nucleotides are TGCGCCAGCAGCTCGGACAGGGAGCGGTACGAGCAGTACTTC. Protein sequence: CASSSDRERYEQYF.

This clone has at least ten counts. The chain carries TRBV7-3 and TRBJ2-1, with TRBD2 identical over 7 bases. Per the germline V gene, CDR1 is SGHTA and CDR2 is FQGTGA. The CDR3 extends over 15 amino acids. With V trimmed by 5 bases and J by 1 base, 5 bases remained unmatched. The CDR3 DNA reads as TGTGCCAGCAGCAAGGGACTATCTTCCTACAATGAGCAGTTCTTC. Amino acid sequence: CASSKGLSSYNEQFF.

This clone was recorded many times. This chain joins TRBV19 and TRBJ2-2; 8 bases are a match to TRBD2. This CDR3 has 15 amino acids. The V gene end was trimmed by 11 bases and the J gene end by 7 bases; junction bases not matched to a gene: 15. Looked up from germline, CDR1 is LNHDA and CDR2 is SQIVND (reference sequence). The CDR3 DNA sequence: TGTGCCGTGTCGGGACTAGTAGGAGTTCACGGGGAGCTGTTTTTT. Protein: CAVSGLVGVHGELFF.

This clone was recorded at least ten times. This chain uses TRBV19 with TRBJ1-2; 7 bases are shared with TRBD1. CDR3 length equals 15 residues. The V segment lost 7 bases and the J segment 4 bases; nucleotides outside the gene matches: 12. Germline V CDR1 and CDR2: LNHDA, SQIVND (reference sequence). In DNA, the CDR3 is TGTGCCAGTACCGAATGGGACAGTGGGACCTATGGCTACACCTTC. Residues: CASTEWDSGTYGYTF.

In this sample, this clone turned up many times. This chain connects TRBV10-3 to TRBJ2-3; TRBD2 matches at 8 bases. Germline CDR1 reads ENHRY; CDR2 reads SYGVKD. There are 15 residues in the CDR3. The V and J ends lost 8 bases and 3 bases, in that order; junction bases with no gene match: 10. The chain's CDR3 is CAIGKRELLTDTQYF. The DNA of the CDR3 is TGTGCCATCGGGAAGCGGGAGTTGTTGACAGATACGCAGTATTTT.

This clone has at least ten counts. The gene calls are TRBV6-5 and TRBJ1-4; 7 positions agree with TRBD1. V lost 6 bases and J lost 3; bases outside the gene matches: 4. The CDR3 consists of 14 residues. Germline V gene sequence: CDR1 MNHEY, CDR2 SVGAGI. The CDR3 nucleotides are TGTGCCAGCAGACCCGGGACAGCTAATGAAAAACTGTTTTTT. Amino acids: CASRPGTANEKLFF.

This clone appeared many times. The V gene is TRBV18, the J gene TRBJ1-1; a weak D match, TRBD1 (5 bases). The CDR3 has 13 amino acids. The V and J ends lost 5 bases and 1 base respectively, with 8 bases between them. The germline gives CDR1 KGHSH, CDR2 LQKENI. The DNA for the CDR3 is TGTGCCAGCTCAACGACAGCGAACACTGAAGCTTTCTTT. Translation gives CASSTTANTEAFF.

The chain links TRBV2 to TRBJ2-5, with 7 positions matching TRBD1. CDR3 length: 15 residues. Germline V gene data show CDR1 as SNHLY and CDR2 as FYNNEI. With 5 bases clipped from V and 3 bases from J, the junction kept 9 bases outside the gene matches. Here the CDR3 reads CASSREPGQKETQYF. CDR3 in DNA: TGTGCCAGCAGTCGCGAGCCGGGACAGAAAGAGACCCAGTACTTC.

This clone showed up many times. V gene TRBV5-5 combines with J gene TRBJ2-7; possible D gene TRBD2, 6 bases. This CDR3 is 14 amino acids long. V was clipped by 0 bases and J by 6 bases, with 13 bases between them. Germline lookup yields CDR1 SGHKS and CDR2 YYEKEE (reference sequence). The CDR3 coding sequence is TGTGCCAGCAGCTTGGGTGGGCTGGGGGGCGAGCAGTACTTC. Amino acids: CASSLGGLGGEQYF.

The sample holds many counts of this clone. Additional DNA sequences in this sample encode the identical CDR3. V and J are TRBV7-2 and TRBJ2-5, with D maybe TRBD2 (5 bases). There are 14 residues in the CDR3. With 4 bases removed from V and 2 bases from J, the gap between germline ends came to 11 bases. In germline, CDR1 is SGHTA, CDR2 FQGNSA. CDR3 in DNA: TGTGCCAGCAGCTCCTCGGGAATACAAGAGACCCAGTACTTC. Protein: CASSSSGIQETQYF.

This clone appeared many times. The J gene is TRBJ2-7, the V gene TRBV7-9; D ambiguous. CDR1 is SEHNR and CDR2 is FQNEAQ in the germline V gene (reference sequence). Trimming shortened V by 5 bases and J by 0 bases, and 14 bases separated the two germline ends. This CDR3 spans 15 amino acids. CDR3 coding DNA: TGTGCCAGCAGCCCCCAGGCGACGAGCTCCTACGAGCAGTACTTC. Amino acid sequence: CASSPQATSSYEQYF.

This clone showed up just a few times. The V call is TRBV6-6, the J call TRBJ1-2, with D perhaps matching TRBD1 (6 bases). This CDR3 region has 13 residues. Germline V CDR1 and CDR2: MNHNY, SVGAGI (reference sequence). V lost 6 bases and J 6 bases, leaving 14 bases between the germline ends. The DNA for the CDR3 is TGTGCCAGCAGAAACAACAGGGACCATGGCTACACCTTC. Translating gives CASRNNRDHGYTF.